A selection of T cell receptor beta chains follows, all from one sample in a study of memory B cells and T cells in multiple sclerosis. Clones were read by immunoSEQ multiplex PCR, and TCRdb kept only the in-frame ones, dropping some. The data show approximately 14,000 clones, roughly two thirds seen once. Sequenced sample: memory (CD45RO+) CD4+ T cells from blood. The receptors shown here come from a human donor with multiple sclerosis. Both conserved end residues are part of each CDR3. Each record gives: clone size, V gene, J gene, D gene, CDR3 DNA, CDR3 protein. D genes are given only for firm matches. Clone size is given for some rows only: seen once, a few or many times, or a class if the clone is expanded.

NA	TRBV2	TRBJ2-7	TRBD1	TGTGCCAGCAGTGGGGACAGGGATACAGAGCAGTACTTC	CASSGDRDTEQYF
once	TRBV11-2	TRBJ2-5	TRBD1	TGTGCCAGCAGCTCCCCATTTACGTTTAGCGACAGGGGACAAGAGACCCAGTACTTC	CASSSPFTFSDRGQETQYF
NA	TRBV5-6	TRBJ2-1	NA	TGTGCCAGCAGCCCCGGCGACAGTCGCCGTTACAATGAGCAGTTCTTC	CASSPGDSRRYNEQFF
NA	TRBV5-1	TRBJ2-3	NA	TGCGCCAGCAGCTTGGGAGGAGGGACAGATACGCAGTATTTT	CASSLGGGTDTQYF
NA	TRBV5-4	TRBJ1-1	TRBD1	TGTGCCAGCAGCTTGGTAGGGGGCAATGAAGCTTTCTTT	CASSLVGGNEAFF
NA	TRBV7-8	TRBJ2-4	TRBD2	TGTGCCAGCAGCTCGATAGCGGGTTGGGGCAAAAACATTCAGTACTTC	CASSSIAGWGKNIQYF
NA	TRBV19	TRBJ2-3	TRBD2	TGTGCCAGTAGTCTACGGGGGGCCGGACTAGCGGGAGATACGCAGTATTTT	CASSLRGAGLAGDTQYF
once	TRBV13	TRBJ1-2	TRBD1	TGTGCCAGCAGCTTAGGGTCAGGGGGCAAGTATGGCTACACCTTC	CASSLGSGGKYGYTF
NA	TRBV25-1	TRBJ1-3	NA	TGTGCCAGCAGTGAACGGGGGGCTAACTCTGGAAACACCATATATTTT	CASSERGANSGNTIYF
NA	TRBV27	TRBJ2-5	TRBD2	TGTGCCAGCAGTTTACTCGGGACTAGCGGGAGGTGGGAGACCCAGTACTTC	CASSLLGTSGRWETQYF
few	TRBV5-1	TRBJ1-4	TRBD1	TGCGCCAGCAGTAAATCCGGGACAGCAACTAATGAAAAACTGTTTTTT	CASSKSGTATNEKLFF
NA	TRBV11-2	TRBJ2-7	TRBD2	TGTGCCAGCAGCTTTGATAGCGGGAGTCCTTCCTACGAGCAGTACTTC	CASSFDSGSPSYEQYF
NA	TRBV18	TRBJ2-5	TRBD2	TGTGCCAGCTCACCATTTCCGGGACTAGCGGGAGGCGTAGGATGGGAGACCCAGTACTTC	CASSPFPGLAGGVGWETQYF
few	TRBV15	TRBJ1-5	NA	TGTGCCACCAGCAGGACAGATCAGCCCCAGCATTTT	CATSRTDQPQHF
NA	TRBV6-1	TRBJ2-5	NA	TGTGCCAGCAGGCAGGTGGAGACCCAGTACTTC	CASRQVETQYF
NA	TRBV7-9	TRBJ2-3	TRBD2	TGTGCCAGCAGCTTTCTCGGACTAGCGGGGTTGAATACGCAGTATTTT	CASSFLGLAGLNTQYF
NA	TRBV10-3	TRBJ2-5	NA	TGTGCCACTAAGGACATCAACCAAGAGACCCAGTACTTC	CATKDINQETQYF
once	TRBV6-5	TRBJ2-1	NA	TGTGCCAGCAGGCGGGGTGGAATAAATGAGCAGTTCTTC	CASRRGGINEQFF
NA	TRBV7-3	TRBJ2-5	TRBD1	TGTGCCAGCAGCTCGGACAGGGGGCTTGGAGAGACCCAGTACTTC	CASSSDRGLGETQYF
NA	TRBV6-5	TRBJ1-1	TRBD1	TGTGCCAGTCTTCCGGGACAGGGACGGGCTTTCTTT	CASLPGQGRAFF
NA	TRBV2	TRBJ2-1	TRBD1	TGTGCCAGCAGTGGGACAGGCAATGAGCAGTTCTTC	CASSGTGNEQFF
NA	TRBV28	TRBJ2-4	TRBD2	TGTGCCAGCAGAGAGAGCGGGAATAAGAACATTCAGTACTTC	CASRESGNKNIQYF
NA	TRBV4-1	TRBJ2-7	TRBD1	TGCGCCAGCAGCCCCAGGGGGACAGGGGGCTACGAGCAGTACTTC	CASSPRGTGGYEQYF
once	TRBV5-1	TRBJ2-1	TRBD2	TGCGCCAGCAGCCCAGGGACTAGCGCTTACAATGAGCAGTTCTTC	CASSPGTSAYNEQFF
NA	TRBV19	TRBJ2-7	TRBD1	TGTGCCAGTAGTATCACTGGACAGGGCATTTCCTACGAGCAGTACTTC	CASSITGQGISYEQYF
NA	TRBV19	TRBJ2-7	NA	TGTGCCAGTAGTATAAACAGGGATGGCGAGCAGTACTTC	CASSINRDGEQYF
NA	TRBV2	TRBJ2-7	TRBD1	TGTGCCAGCAGTGTTGGGACAGGCCAGAGCGAGCAGTACTTC	CASSVGTGQSEQYF
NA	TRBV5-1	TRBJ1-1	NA	TGCGCCAGCAGGTACAGGATAGGGGGCACTGAAGCTTTCTTT	CASRYRIGGTEAFF
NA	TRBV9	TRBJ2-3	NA	TGTGCCAGCAGCCTAGGGCAGGGGAACCCAGATACGCAGTATTTT	CASSLGQGNPDTQYF
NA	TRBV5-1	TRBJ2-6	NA	TGCGCCAGCAGACTCGACAGCTCTGGGGCCAACGTCCTGACTTTC	CASRLDSSGANVLTF
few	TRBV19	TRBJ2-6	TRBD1	TGTGCCAGCGCGAGGACAGGGGCGGCTGGGGCCAACGTCCTGACTTTC	CASARTGAAGANVLTF
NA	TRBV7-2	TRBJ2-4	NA	TGTGCCAGCAGCTCTTCCGCGAGGAACATTCAGTACTTC	CASSSSARNIQYF
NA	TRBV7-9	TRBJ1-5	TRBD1	TGTGCCAGCAGCTTAACGGGGCAGGGGGACGAGCCCCAGCATTTT	CASSLTGQGDEPQHF
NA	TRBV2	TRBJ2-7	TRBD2	TGTGCCAGCAGTGTTATGGGAGCGGGAGACTCCTACGAGCAGTACTTC	CASSVMGAGDSYEQYF
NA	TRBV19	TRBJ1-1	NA	TGTGCCACACAGGTGTCAATGAACACTGAAGCTTTCTTT	CATQVSMNTEAFF
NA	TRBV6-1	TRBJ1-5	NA	TGTGCCAGCAGTGAAGGATTAGGGAAGGGGCAGCCCCAGCATTTT	CASSEGLGKGQPQHF
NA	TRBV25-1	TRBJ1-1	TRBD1	TGTGCCAGCAGTGAACAGGGGGCGAGGATCACTGAAGCTTTCTTT	CASSEQGARITEAFF
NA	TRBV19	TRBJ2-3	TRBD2	TGTGCCAGTAGTCCGGGACTAGCGGTCACAGATACGCAGTATTTT	CASSPGLAVTDTQYF
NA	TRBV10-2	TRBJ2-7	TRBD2	TGCGCCAGCAGTGACCTGACTAGCCTCATGGGGGAGCAGTACTTC	CASSDLTSLMGEQYF